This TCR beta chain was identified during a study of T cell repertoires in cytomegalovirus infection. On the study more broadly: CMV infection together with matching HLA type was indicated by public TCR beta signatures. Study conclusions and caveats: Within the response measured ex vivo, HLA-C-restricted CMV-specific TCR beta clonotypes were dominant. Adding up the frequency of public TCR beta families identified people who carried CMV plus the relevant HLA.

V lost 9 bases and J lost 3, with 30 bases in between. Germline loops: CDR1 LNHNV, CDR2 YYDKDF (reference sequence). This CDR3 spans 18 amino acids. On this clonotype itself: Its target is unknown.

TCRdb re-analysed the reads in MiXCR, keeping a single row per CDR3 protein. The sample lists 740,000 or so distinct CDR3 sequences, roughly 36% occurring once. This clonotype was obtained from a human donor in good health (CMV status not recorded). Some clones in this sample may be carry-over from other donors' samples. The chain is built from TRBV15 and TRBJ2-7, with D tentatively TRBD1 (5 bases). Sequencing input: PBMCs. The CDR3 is CATQDLRQGSKTFYEQYF. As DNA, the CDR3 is TGTGCCACTCAGGACCTGAGGCAGGGCTCTAAAACATTCTACGAGCAGTACTTC. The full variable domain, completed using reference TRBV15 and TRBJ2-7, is DAMVIQNPRYQVTQFGKPVTLSCSQTLNHNVMYWYQQKSSQAPKLLFHYYDKDFNNEADTPDNFQSRRPNTSFCFLDIRSPGLGDTAMYLCATQDLRQGSKTFYEQYFGPGTRLTVT.